The clone carrying this T cell receptor beta chain occurred many times. TCRdb re-called the RACE reads with MiXCR, one entry per CDR3 protein. Of roughly 90,000 distinct CDR3 sequences detected, 9.5% to 13% appear once; the ten largest clones hold roughly 1%. The data originate from a study of human T cells and chemical hapten exposure. The time point: patch test 3, about 24 weeks after DPC sensitization. The treatment is: therapeutic diphenylcyclopropenone sensitization with weekly scalp DPC. The V gene's germline CDR1 is DFQATT and CDR2 SNEGSKA (reference sequence). This CDR3 contains 12 residues. The trim removed 5 bases at V and 4 bases at J, leaving 1 base unmatched.

The clonotype was recovered from a woman under 40 with alopecia areata. Some clones in this sample may be carry-over from other donors' samples. The rearrangement uses TRBV20-1 and TRBJ1-1; 10 nucleotides line up with TRBD1. The specimen comprised whole blood, sampled in connection with sensitization to the hapten diphenylcyclopropenone (DPC). The CDR3 DNA follows: TGCAGTGCTGGACAGGGGGGCACTGAAGCTTTCTTT. Amino acids: CSAGQGGTEAFF.